The 9 T cell receptor beta chains presented below share a single source sample, sequenced in a study of shared clonotypes between healthy human individuals. TCRdb's table, derived via immunoSEQ multiplex PCR, lists solely in-frame clones and lacks some. The table records 2 million to 2.5 million clones, about nine tenths of them present only once. The sequenced sample was naive CD4+ T cells from PBMCs. This sample's subset: CD45RA+ positively selected. These receptors all stem from a young man in good health. Some clones in this sample may be carry-over from other donors' samples.

This chain uses TRBV29-1 with TRBJ2-7; maybe TRBD2 (6 bases). V shed 6 bases and J shed 5 bases, with 11 bases lying between them. This CDR3 comprises 11 residues. Germline loops: CDR1 SQVTM, CDR2 ANQGSEA. This CDR3 is CSVSSGDEQYF. CDR3 nucleotide sequence: TGCAGCGTGAGTAGCGGAGACGAGCAGTACTTC.

The chain carries TRBV28 and TRBJ1-5; 8 bases agree with TRBD1. J lost 2 bases, V lost 6 bases, and 9 bases had no gene match. Germline values: CDR1 MDHEN, CDR2 SYDVKM. There are 16 residues in the CDR3. Here the CDR3 DNA reads TGTGCCAGCAGCATCTGGACAGGGATGGGCAATCAGCCCCAGCATTTT. It encodes CASSIWTGMGNQPQHF.

The genes are TRBV28 and TRBJ1-4, with D perhaps matching TRBD1 (5 bases). The germline gives CDR1 MDHEN, CDR2 SYDVKM. V was clipped by 0 bases and J by 7 bases, with 18 bases between them. This CDR3 comprises 17 residues. The CDR3 loop reads CASSLWGTRSGLEKLFF. Written as DNA, the CDR3 is TGTGCCAGCAGTTTATGGGGCACGAGGTCGGGGCTTGAAAAACTGTTTTTT.

V and J are TRBV5-1 and TRBJ2-3; 8 nucleotides agree with TRBD1. Trimming at V came to 4 bases and at J to 3 bases, leaving 10 bases not matched to a gene. Germline V gene lookup returns CDR1 SGHRS and CDR2 YFSETQ. This CDR3 has 16 residues. CDR3 amino acids: CASSQTGAFGTDTQYF. The CDR3 nucleotides are TGCGCCAGCAGCCAGACAGGGGCCTTCGGTACAGATACGCAGTATTTT.

V is TRBV29-1 and J is TRBJ2-1; maybe TRBD1 (5 bases). Germline loops: CDR1 SQVTM, CDR2 ANQGSEA. Trimming removed 3 bases from V and 8 bases from J, with 17 bases in between. This CDR3 is built from 14 residues. CDR3 amino acids: CSVDTGQGFDEQFF. CDR3 nucleotides: TGCAGCGTTGATACCGGGCAGGGTTTCGATGAGCAGTTCTTC.

The chain uses TRBV25-1 and TRBJ2-7, with D tentatively TRBD2 (5 bases). The length of the CDR3 is 17 residues. Trimming shortened V by 1 base and J by 2 bases, and 18 bases separated the two germline ends. Germline lookup yields CDR1 MGHDK and CDR2 SYGVNS. The DNA for the CDR3 is TGTGCCAGCAGTGAATCGGGGTTAGTCGCAAGACCCTACGAGCAGTACTTC. Protein sequence: CASSESGLVARPYEQYF.

The chain carries TRBV18 and TRBJ1-1, with TRBD1 matching 8 bases. The junction had 6 bases not matched to a gene; V was cut back by 3 bases and J by 6 bases. The CDR3 extends over 14 amino acids. The germline V gene has CDR1 KGHSH and CDR2 LQKENI. CDR3 region: CASSPQGATPEAFF. In DNA form, the CDR3 reads TGTGCCAGCTCACCCCAGGGGGCGACGCCTGAAGCTTTCTTT.

The chain has TRBV2 and TRBJ2-5; possible D gene TRBD2, 5 bases. V gave up 6 bases and J gave up 0 bases, with 11 bases separating them. This CDR3 region has 14 residues. Looked up from germline, CDR1 is SNHLY and CDR2 is FYNNEI. CDR3 in amino acids: CASRSRAYQETQYF. CDR3 coding DNA: TGTGCCAGCAGGTCGCGGGCGTACCAAGAGACCCAGTACTTC.

V usage is TRBV19 and J usage is TRBJ1-5; maybe TRBD1 (5 bases). Germline V gene sequence: CDR1 LNHDA, CDR2 SQIVND (reference sequence). Deletions cut 3 bases from V and 2 bases from J, with 11 bases between. This CDR3 is 15 amino acids long. The CDR3 spells CASSIFSGRNQPQHF. The DNA for the CDR3 is TGTGCCAGTAGTATTTTCTCGGGGCGCAATCAGCCCCAGCATTTT.